This entry concerns a single T cell receptor (beta chain). Relative to the germline gene, one junction end is altered; a read error may explain this. A J-beta primer mix and a sample-barcoded 5' primer were used in a second PCR of about 6 to 12 cycles. TCRdb reprocessed the 5' RACE reads via MiXCR and lists one record per CDR3 protein. Of roughly 1,800,000 distinct CDR3 sequences in the sample, around 48% were seen once. Germline CDR1 SGHVS, CDR2 FQNEAQ. CDR3 length: 15 amino acids. The data stem from a study of blood T cells in healthy people across ages. Sequenced input: blood. This chain uses TRBV7-8 with TRBJ2-1; possibly TRBD1 for D (6 bases). The TCR was taken from a woman in her thirties or forties in good health. The CDR3 loop is CASSQTGSSHNEQFF. The DNA of the CDR3 is TGTGCCAGCAGCCAGACAGGTAGCTCCCACAATGAGCAGTTCTTC.